Each of the 14 T cell receptor beta chains below was sequenced from the same sample in a study of spatial heterogeneity in lung cancer. Using its own MiXCR run on the 5' RACE reads, TCRdb lists one record per CDR3 protein. This sample carries some 11,000 distinct CDR3 sequences, roughly 6.4% of them seen once, and the ten largest clones take about 9.3%. Indicated time point: sample taken at primary tumor resection. From tumor, nontumor lung or frozen PBMC, whole RNA was taken unsorted for sequencing. This material consisted of normal lung tissue next to the tumor, taken at surgery. The receptor source for this set is a male donor with early-stage non-small cell lung cancer.

This clonotype has just a few counts. CDR3 sequence: CASSLDGYGYTF. The CDR3 nucleotides are TGTGCCAGCAGCTTAGACGGCTATGGCTACACCTTC. The chain uses TRBV7-2 and TRBJ1-2; D ambiguous. Germline V gives CDR1 SGHTA, CDR2 FQGNSA. V was pared by 1 base and J by 4 bases, with 4 bases between. The CDR3 length is 12 residues.

This clonotype was counted ten times or more. This sequence joins TRBV20-1 and TRBJ1-1; a possible D gene is TRBD1 (5 bases). Trimming shortened V by 2 bases and J by 7 bases, and 17 bases separated the two germline ends. CDR3 size: 14 residues. CDR1 is DFQATT, CDR2 SNEGSKA, per germline (reference sequence). The CDR3 bases are TGCAGTGCTAGAAGTACGCGACAGCTAGATGAAGCTTTCTTT. Its translation: CSARSTRQLDEAFF.

This clonotype was picked up many times. The genes are TRBV7-2 and TRBJ2-1; D might be TRBD2 (5 bases). The CDR3 covers 14 residues. V gave up 0 bases and J gave up 7 bases, with 10 bases separating them. CDR1 is SGHTA and CDR2 is FQGNSA in the germline V gene. Here the CDR3 DNA reads TGTGCCAGCAGCTTAGCGGCGGGTGCTAATGAGCAGTTCTTC. It yields the protein CASSLAAGANEQFF.

In this sample, this clonotype turned up many times. The chain has TRBV29-1 and TRBJ2-3; perhaps TRBD1 as D (5 bases). This CDR3 is built from 13 residues. V lost 7 bases, J lost 10 bases, and 21 bases lay in between. The germline V gene encodes CDR1 SQVTM and CDR2 ANQGSEA. The CDR3 coding sequence is TGCAGCGCTCAGGATGGTAGGGGTAACGCGCAGTATTTT. Protein: CSAQDGRGNAQYF.

This clonotype is deemed medium-sized. This rearrangement joins TRBV6-1 to TRBJ1-1; D is unclear. The CDR3 is 12 amino acids. V dropped 6 bases and J dropped 2 bases, with 7 bases sitting between them. Germline CDR1 and CDR2: MNHNS and SASEGT. CDR3 protein: CASRSYNTEAFF. DNA for the CDR3: TGTGCCAGCAGGTCGTATAACACTGAAGCTTTCTTT.

This clonotype occurred many times. The chain couples TRBV6-1 to TRBJ2-2; 7 bases are a match to TRBD1. V lost 7 bases to trimming and J lost 4 bases; unmatched junction nucleotides: 9. Germline loops: CDR1 MNHNS, CDR2 SASEGT. The CDR3 runs 15 residues. This CDR3 reads CASTERDSPTGELFF. The CDR3 coding sequence is TGTGCCAGCACCGAAAGGGACAGCCCCACCGGGGAGCTGTTTTTT.

This clonotype was counted a few times. V usage is TRBV19 and J usage is TRBJ1-2; D unclear. The CDR3 has 14 residues. The V end lost 1 base, the J end lost 4 bases, and 10 bases lay between the germline ends. Germline V gene data show CDR1 as LNHDA and CDR2 as SQIVND (reference sequence). CDR3 region: CASSIGERIYGYTF. In DNA, the CDR3 is TGTGCCAGTAGTATAGGGGAACGGATCTATGGCTACACCTTC.

This clonotype rates as medium-sized. This chain joins TRBV6-2 or TRBV6-3 and TRBJ1-5, with a weak D call TRBD1 (5 bases). V was trimmed by 7 bases and J by 2 bases, leaving 15 bases between them. There are 15 residues in the CDR3. Per germline, CDR1 MNHEY and CDR2 SVGEGT. This CDR3 reads CASMNGRDGNQPQHF. As DNA, the CDR3 is TGTGCCAGCATGAACGGCAGGGATGGCAATCAGCCCCAGCATTTT.

There are a few counts of this clonotype. This chain connects TRBV30 to TRBJ2-3, with 8 bases lining up with TRBD1. Germline CDR1 and CDR2: GTSNPN and SVGIG (reference sequence). The V gene end was trimmed by 2 bases and the J gene end by 11 bases; junction bases not matched to a gene: 6. This CDR3 contains 12 residues. For the CDR3, the DNA is TGTGCCTGGAGTTACGGGACAGGCTGGCAGTATTTT. This codes for CAWSYGTGWQYF.

This clonotype was recorded many times. CDR3 sequence (DNA): TGCAGTGCTAGTGACAGCCTGGGTTCACCCCTCCACTTT. Translating it yields CSASDSLGSPLHF. This chain connects TRBV20-1 to TRBJ1-6, with D maybe TRBD1 (5 bases). This CDR3 has 13 amino acids. V was trimmed by 3 bases and J by 9 bases, leaving 12 bases between them. Germline CDR1 is DFQATT and CDR2 is SNEGSKA (reference sequence).

This clonotype occurred many times. The J gene is TRBJ2-7, the V gene TRBV13, with 14 bases matching TRBD2. The germline V gene has CDR1 PRHDT and CDR2 FYEKMQ (reference sequence). The CDR3 totals 16 residues. V was pared by 4 bases and J by 3 bases, with 5 bases of the junction left unmatched. The CDR3 spells CASSSGGTSGSYEQYF. The CDR3 coding sequence is TGTGCCAGCAGCTCCGGGGGGACTAGCGGGAGCTACGAGCAGTACTTC.

This clonotype was counted between two and nine times. The chain has TRBV4-3 and TRBJ1-5; TRBD1 matches 9 bases. CDR1 LGHNA and CDR2 YSLEER come from the germline V gene. Losses at the gene ends were 0 bases for V and 7 bases for J; bases not matched to a gene: 4. The CDR3 length is 15 residues. CDR3: CASSQETGGGQPQHF. The CDR3 nucleotides read TGCGCCAGCAGCCAAGAAACAGGGGGCGGACAGCCCCAGCATTTT.

This clonotype is medium-sized by share. The chain uses TRBV29-1 and TRBJ2-3; TRBD2 matches at 15 bases. The CDR3 extends over 13 amino acids. After removal of 7 bases from V and 10 bases from J, the junction contained 6 bases not matched to a gene. Looked up from germline, CDR1 is SQVTM and CDR2 is ANQGSEA. The CDR3, as DNA: TGCAGCGCTGGGACTAGCGGGAGGAACGCGCAGTATTTT. This sequence encodes CSAGTSGRNAQYF.

As regards this clonotype: A read error may be the cause here, since a much bigger clone is one base away. The chain couples TRBV5-1 to TRBJ2-7; D is possibly TRBD2 (6 bases). In germline, CDR1 is SGHRS, CDR2 YFSETQ. The CDR3 covers 14 residues. The CDR3 DNA reads as TGCTCCAGCAGCTCCGGGATGGGGGGACTCGAGCAGTACTTC. This sequence encodes CSSSSGMGGLEQYF.